Listed here are 23 T cell receptor beta chains from one sample, sequenced in a study of T cell clonotyping in hematopoietic cell transplantation. Generated by immunoSEQ multiplex PCR, the TCRdb table keeps only in-frame clones and is missing some. Here the sample spans some 5,000 clones, roughly 88% being singletons. Material for sequencing was peripheral blood mononuclear cells. The receptors stem from a middle-aged man in good health. Some clones in this sample may be carry-over from other donors' samples.

V usage is TRBV19 and J usage is TRBJ2-1, with 7 bases aligning to TRBD2. The germline V gene encodes CDR1 LNHDA and CDR2 SQIVND (reference sequence). V was clipped by 3 bases and J by 3 bases; unmatched bases: 5. CDR3 length equals 15 residues. As DNA, the CDR3 is TGTGCCAGTAGTATTGAGGCGGGGGTCTACAATGAGCAGTTCTTC. Protein sequence: CASSIEAGVYNEQFF.

The chain is built from TRBV5-1 and TRBJ2-5; D call uncertain. Germline V gives CDR1 SGHRS, CDR2 YFSETQ. Trimming pared 4 bases from V and 1 base from J, leaving 5 bases between. This CDR3 is 12 amino acids long. The CDR3 nucleotides are TGCGCCAGCAGCCAAGTCCAAGAGACCCAGTACTTC. Translation: CASSQVQETQYF.

V gene TRBV29-1 combines with J gene TRBJ1-1; D unclear. The germline V gene encodes CDR1 SQVTM and CDR2 ANQGSEA. Trimming took 4 bases from V and 3 from J, leaving 12 bases between them. The CDR3 covers 13 residues. The CDR3 DNA sequence: TGCAGCGTTGCCCGCTTACGGGACACTGAAGCTTTCTTT. It codes for CSVARLRDTEAFF.

This sequence joins TRBV19 and TRBJ1-1; no clear D. The CDR3 spans 12 residues. The germline V and J ends were trimmed by 2 bases and 7 bases, with 8 bases remaining between them. Germline-derived CDR1 and CDR2 are LNHDA and SQIVND (reference sequence). DNA for the CDR3: TGTGCCAGTAGTATATCCCTGGGTGAAGCTTTCTTT. Amino acids: CASSISLGEAFF.

This chain uses TRBV19 with TRBJ2-4; no clear D. Per germline, CDR1 LNHDA and CDR2 SQIVND (reference sequence). Trimming shortened V by 6 bases and J by 1 base, and 10 bases separated the two germline ends. The CDR3 spans 14 residues. The CDR3 loop is CASSLTLAKNIQYF. The DNA of the CDR3 is TGTGCCAGTAGCCTGACTCTTGCCAAAAACATTCAGTACTTC. Full variable domain (rest looked up from reference TRBV19 and TRBJ2-4): DGGITQSPKYLFRKEGQNVTLSCEQNLNHDAMYWYRQDPGQGLRLIYYSQIVNDFQKGDIAEGYSVSREKKESFPLTVTSAQKNPTAFYLCASSLTLAKNIQYFGAGTRLSVL.

The chain recombines TRBV19 with TRBJ2-7; D might be TRBD1 or TRBD2, each matching 5 bases. The V gene lost 7 bases and the J gene lost 3 bases, with 16 bases spanning the gap. This CDR3 has 14 amino acids. From germline, CDR1 is LNHDA and CDR2 SQIVND (reference sequence). The CDR3 sequence is CASKAPGTVYEQYF. For the CDR3, the DNA is TGTGCCAGTAAGGCCCCCGGGACCGTCTACGAGCAGTACTTC.

In its sample, this clone was seen a few times. The genes are TRBV7-6 and TRBJ2-7; a weak D match, TRBD1 (6 bases). Germline CDR1 SGHVS, CDR2 FNYEAQ. V lost 5 bases and J 5 bases, leaving 25 bases between the germline ends. CDR3 length equals 17 residues. DNA for the CDR3: TGTGCCAGCAGCCCAGGGGTCCCCGGGGATCATAGTAACGAGCAGTACTTC. Translation gives CASSPGVPGDHSNEQYF.

The chain couples TRBV7-2 to TRBJ2-4; D may be TRBD2 (5 bases). Per germline, CDR1 SGHTA and CDR2 FQGNSA. The CDR3 runs 13 residues. Trimming stripped 5 bases from V and 8 bases from J, with 13 bases between. The CDR3 here is CASSPRRSDIQYF. The DNA for the CDR3 is TGTGCCAGCAGCCCGAGGAGGAGTGACATTCAGTACTTC. The full variable domain, with the rest looked up from reference TRBV7-2 and TRBJ2-4, is GAGVSQSPSNKVTEKGKDVELRCDPISGHTALYWYRQSLGQGLEFLIYFQGNSAPDKSGLPSDRFSAERTGGSVSTLTIQRTQQEDSAVYLCASSPRRSDIQYFGAGTRLSVL.

V usage is TRBV6-5 and J usage is TRBJ1-1; TRBD1 aligns across 7 bases. Trimming cost V 7 bases and J 11 bases; bases outside gene matches: 13. In germline, CDR1 is MNHEY, CDR2 SVGAGI. The CDR3 contains 13 residues. CDR3 sequence reads: CASTLNRDSYAFF. Here the CDR3 DNA reads TGTGCCAGCACCCTTAACAGGGACAGTTATGCTTTCTTT.

The chain employs TRBV2 and TRBJ2-3; TRBD2 matches 8 bases. This CDR3 is 15 amino acids long. Germline assignment: CDR1 SNHLY and CDR2 FYNNEI. With 6 bases clipped from V and 7 bases from J, the junction kept 12 bases outside the gene matches. The CDR3, as DNA: TGTGCCAGCAGATTAGCGGGGAGGGGGGGAAATACGCAGTATTTT. Amino acid sequence: CASRLAGRGGNTQYF.

The chain joins TRBV7-3 to TRBJ2-3, with D possibly TRBD2 on 5 matching bases. V lost 5 bases, J lost 2 bases, and 20 bases lay in between. CDR1 SGHTA and CDR2 FQGTGA come from the germline V gene. The CDR3 consists of 17 residues. CDR3 loop: CASSPRGSSPSTDTQYF. CDR3 DNA sequence: TGTGCCAGCAGCCCCCGGGGTAGCTCACCTTCCACAGATACGCAGTATTTT.

The chain couples TRBV5-1 to TRBJ2-5; maybe TRBD1 (6 bases). This CDR3 spans 16 amino acids. The germline CDR1 and CDR2 sequences are SGHRS and YFSETQ. V dropped 0 bases and J dropped 1 base, with 13 bases sitting between them. The CDR3 region is CASSLGGRGVQETQYF. CDR3 sequence (DNA): TGCGCCAGCAGCTTGGGTGGCAGGGGCGTCCAAGAGACCCAGTACTTC.

V is TRBV7-2 and J is TRBJ2-7, with TRBD1 matching over 9 bases. V dropped 4 bases and J dropped 1; count of bases not matched to a gene: 5. The CDR3 has 15 amino acids. Per the germline V gene, CDR1 is SGHTA and CDR2 is FQGNSA. The CDR3 sequence is CASSYTGTGSYEQYF. DNA for the CDR3: TGTGCCAGCAGCTATACCGGGACAGGGTCCTACGAGCAGTACTTC.

The chain has TRBV5-1 and TRBJ2-5; TRBD1 is a possible D gene (6 bases). The CDR3 runs to 15 residues. Germline CDR1 is SGHRS and CDR2 is YFSETQ. V dropped 7 bases and J dropped 0 bases, with 16 bases sitting between them. CDR3 residues: CASCRQAQYQETQYF. The CDR3 DNA reads as TGCGCCAGCTGCCGACAGGCCCAATACCAAGAGACCCAGTACTTC. The whole variable domain, remainder taken from reference TRBV5-1 and TRBJ2-5, is KAGVTQTPRYLIKTRGQQVTLSCSPISGHRSVSWYQQTPGQGLQFLFEYFSETQRNKGNFPGRFSGRQFSNSRSEMNVSTLELGDSALYLCASCRQAQYQETQYFGPGTRLLVL.

V gene TRBV5-1 combines with J gene TRBJ1-1, with TRBD1 matching over 8 bases. Losses at the gene ends were 6 bases for V and 4 bases for J; bases not matched to a gene: 5. This CDR3 region has 13 residues. Germline V gives CDR1 SGHRS, CDR2 YFSETQ. This CDR3 is CASKYQGATEAFF. The DNA of the CDR3 is TGCGCCAGCAAATACCAGGGGGCCACTGAAGCTTTCTTT.

In nucleotides, the CDR3 is TGTGCCAGCAGCTACCGGACAGGGGGCATGTCAAATGAAAAACTGTTTTTT. This translates into CASSYRTGGMSNEKLFF. The chain is built from TRBV14 and TRBJ1-4; TRBD1 matches 11 bases. The CDR3 is made up of 17 amino acids. Germline V gene data show CDR1 as SGHDN and CDR2 as FVKESK. With V trimmed by 5 bases and J by 5 bases, 10 bases remained unmatched.

This sequence joins TRBV5-5 and TRBJ2-3, with TRBD2 matching over 7 bases. The ends lost 4 bases at V and 2 bases at J; junction bases unmatched: 7. The germline gives CDR1 SGHKS, CDR2 YYEKEE (reference sequence). The CDR3 loop spans 15 amino acids. In nucleotides, the CDR3 is TGTGCCAGCAGCATGGGGGGGGGTTACACAGATACGCAGTATTTT. Translating it yields CASSMGGGYTDTQYF.

The chain uses TRBV6-5 and TRBJ2-5; 8 bases align to TRBD2. CDR1 is MNHEY, CDR2 SVGAGI, per germline. Trimming removed 10 bases from V and 5 bases from J; junction bases left unmatched: 15. The CDR3 contains 15 residues. The CDR3 DNA is TGTGCCACTACATCCATGGATAGCGGGGCGGAGACCCAGTACTTC. This translates into CATTSMDSGAETQYF.

The genes are TRBV6-5 and TRBJ2-3; D not certain. The CDR3 sequence is 14 residues long. CDR1 and CDR2 (germline): MNHEY, SVGAGI. V was pared by 6 bases and J by 14 bases, with 24 bases between. The CDR3 DNA follows: TGTGCCAGCAGCCGTACGGGTACCGGGCCACCCCGGTATTTT. Translated, it gives CASSRTGTGPPRYF.

J is TRBJ2-3 and V is TRBV19, with D unresolved. Germline V gene lookup returns CDR1 LNHDA and CDR2 SQIVND (reference sequence). This CDR3 comprises 13 residues. With 9 bases removed from V and 0 bases from J, the gap between germline ends came to 10 bases. CDR3 nucleotides: TGTGCCAGCCGGCCTACTAGCACAGATACGCAGTATTTT. Protein sequence: CASRPTSTDTQYF.

This chain links TRBV27 with TRBJ2-7; 10 bases are a match to TRBD1. From germline, CDR1 is MNHEY and CDR2 SMNVEV (reference sequence). Trimming at V came to 3 bases and at J to 3 bases, leaving 5 bases not matched to a gene. The CDR3 runs 15 residues. The CDR3: CASSFLRTGGYEQYF. The CDR3 DNA is TGTGCCAGCAGTTTCCTCAGGACAGGGGGCTACGAGCAGTACTTC.

V usage is TRBV4-1 and J usage is TRBJ1-5; no firm D call. V lost 0 bases to trimming and J lost 3 bases, with 3 bases between them. The CDR3 contains 13 residues. Per the germline V gene, CDR1 is MGHRA and CDR2 is YSYEKL. In DNA form, the CDR3 reads TGCGCCAGCAGCCAAGAGGCCAATCAGCCCCAGCATTTT. Encoded protein: CASSQEANQPQHF.

This clone was found once. The chain links TRBV5-8 to TRBJ1-1; no clear D gene. Trimming cost V 1 base and J 6 bases, with 4 bases left between them. This CDR3 region has 11 residues. Germline values: CDR1 SGHTS, CDR2 YDEGEE. DNA for the CDR3: TGTGCCAGCAGCTTGTTTTCTGAAGCTTTCTTT. Protein sequence: CASSLFSEAFF.